The 19 T cell receptor beta chains in this list originate from one sample, sequenced in a study of CD8+CD57+ T cells in acquired aplastic anemia. Sequencing was done on patients that had shown CD8+CD57+ cell expansion by flow cytometry. Genomic DNA was employed as the template in profiling TCR beta VDJ and CDR3. One entry per CDR3 protein results from TCRdb running MiXCR on the reads. The sample has about 290,000 distinct CDR3 sequences, about 50% seen once. The sample was sorted CD4+, CD8+, or CD8+CD57+ T cells (not recorded which) from PBMCs. These receptors came from a human donor with aplastic anemia.

A single count supports this clonotype. One end of the junction is discordant with germline, which a read error may explain. CDR3 residues: CADRAPIPGNTVYF. The CDR3 DNA follows: TGTGCAGACAGGGCGCCAATCCCTGGAAACACCGTATATTTT. V is TRBV12-3 or TRBV12-4 and J is TRBJ1-3, with 7 bases aligning to TRBD1. The CDR3 length is 14 residues.

J is TRBJ1-6 and V is TRBV7-9; weak D call: TRBD1 (5 bases). Deletions cut 4 bases from V and 7 bases from J, with 20 bases between. The CDR3 spans 17 residues. Germline CDR1 reads SEHNR; CDR2 reads FQNEAQ (reference sequence). CDR3 residues: CASSSSPNRNINSPLHF. The CDR3 nucleotides are TGTGCCAGCAGCTCGTCGCCGAACAGGAACATCAATTCACCCCTCCACTTT.

In its sample, this clonotype was seen many times. CDR3: CASSLAGARDTQYF. The CDR3 region has the DNA TGCGCCAGCAGCTTGGCGGGGGCCAGAGATACGCAGTATTTT. The rearrangement uses TRBV5-1 and TRBJ2-3; D could derive from TRBD1 or TRBD2 (6 bases each). The V end lost 0 bases, the J end lost 5 bases, and 10 bases lay between the germline ends. Germline V gives CDR1 SGHRS, CDR2 YFSETQ. This CDR3 has 14 amino acids.

This chain uses TRBV5-8 with TRBJ2-2; D uncertain. Germline V CDR1 and CDR2: SGHTS, YDEGEE. The CDR3 extends over 13 amino acids. V was clipped by 0 bases and J by 7 bases, with 7 bases between them. CDR3 sequence: CASSLVGSGELFF. CDR3 sequence (DNA): TGTGCCAGCAGCTTGGTGGGCAGCGGGGAGCTGTTTTTT.

This chain uses TRBV29-1 with TRBJ2-7; D may be TRBD1 (6 bases). The germline gives CDR1 SQVTM, CDR2 ANQGSEA. With 5 bases removed from V and 2 bases from J, the gap between germline ends came to 10 bases. The CDR3 has 12 amino acids. The CDR3 is CSVLTGAYEQYF. The DNA for the CDR3 is TGCAGCGTTTTGACAGGTGCCTACGAGCAGTACTTC.

J is TRBJ1-2 and V is TRBV20-1, with 11 positions matching TRBD1. Trimming took 6 bases from V and 8 from J; bases not matched to a gene: 8. Germline values: CDR1 DFQATT, CDR2 SNEGSKA (reference sequence). The CDR3 covers 13 residues. This chain's CDR3 is CSATRGQGVGYTF. DNA for the CDR3: TGCAGTGCCACCCGGGGACAGGGGGTCGGCTACACCTTC.

This clonotype appeared many times. The rearrangement uses TRBV7-9 and TRBJ2-3; D not resolved. There are 13 residues in the CDR3. CDR1 is SEHNR and CDR2 is FQNEAQ in the germline V gene (reference sequence). Deletions cut 4 bases from V and 4 bases from J, with 9 bases between. The CDR3 DNA is TGTGCCAGCAGCTCGCTTAGTCCAGATACGCAGTATTTT. This encodes CASSSLSPDTQYF.

The chain joins TRBV19 to TRBJ1-1; D call uncertain. Germline CDR1 and CDR2: LNHDA and SQIVND (reference sequence). The CDR3 runs 14 residues. Trimming removed 2 bases at V and 1 base at J, with 8 bases between. The CDR3 DNA reads TGTGCCAGTAGTATACTAGACCCGAACACTGAAGCTTTCTTT. This encodes CASSILDPNTEAFF.

This clonotype was found a few times. V is TRBV11-2 and J is TRBJ2-3; the D gene could be TRBD1 or TRBD2 (5 bases each). V was pared by 5 bases and J by 2 bases, with 11 bases between. The germline V gene has CDR1 SGHAT and CDR2 FQNNGV. This CDR3 contains 14 residues. As DNA, the CDR3 is TGTGCCAGCAGCCCGGGGCTCCCCACAGATACGCAGTATTTT. It encodes CASSPGLPTDTQYF.

The rearrangement joins TRBV7-9 to TRBJ2-1; 7 positions match TRBD2. Trimming removed 5 bases from V and 6 bases from J; junction bases left unmatched: 4. CDR3 size: 13 residues. CDR1 SEHNR and CDR2 FQNEAQ come from the germline V gene (reference sequence). The CDR3 reads CASSAGVGNEQFF. CDR3 DNA: TGTGCCAGCAGCGCGGGAGTAGGCAATGAGCAGTTCTTC.

The genes are TRBV20-1 and TRBJ1-5; no firm D call. CDR3 length: 13 amino acids. V lost 1 base, J lost 11 bases, and 15 bases lay in between. From germline, CDR1 is DFQATT and CDR2 SNEGSKA (reference sequence). As DNA, the CDR3 is TGCAGTGCTAGAGCCCCCACCGCTTGGGCCCAGCATTTT. Translating it yields CSARAPTAWAQHF.

This clonotype was seen a few times. This rearrangement joins TRBV7-6 to TRBJ1-2, with 8 bases matching TRBD1. Germline CDR1 and CDR2: SGHVS and FNYEAQ. V was pared by 5 bases and J by 6 bases, with 5 bases of the junction left unmatched. This CDR3 has 13 amino acids. Here the CDR3 DNA reads TGTGCCAGCAGCATCGACAGGGGAAATGGCTACACCTTC. Translating it yields CASSIDRGNGYTF.

A word on this clonotype: A junction boundary mismatches the germline segment, possibly from a read error. The chain combines TRBV7-3 with TRBJ1-2; TRBD1 aligns across 10 bases. Germline CDR1 and CDR2: SGHTA and FQGTGA. The CDR3 contains 13 residues. As DNA, the CDR3 is TGCGCCAGCAGCTGGGACAGGGGCGATGGCTACACCTTC. It specifies CASSWDRGDGYTF. Full variable domain (remainder filled in from reference TRBV7-3 and TRBJ1-2): GAGVSQTPSNKVTEKGKYVELRCDPISGHTALYWYRQSLGQGPEFLIYFQGTGAADDSGLPNDRFFAVRPEGSVSTLKIQRTERGDSAVYLCASSWDRGDGYTFGSGTRLTVV.

This clonotype was counted a single time. The chain combines TRBV10-3 with TRBJ1-5, with D possibly being TRBD1 (5 bases). There are 17 residues in the CDR3. Germline assignment: CDR1 ENHRY and CDR2 SYGVKD. Trimming stripped 4 bases from V and 3 bases from J, with 19 bases between. DNA for the CDR3: TGTGCCATCAGTGCTGGCCCCGGGACTGGCAACAATCAGCCCCAGCATTTT. Protein: CAISAGPGTGNNQPQHF.

This clonotype was detected ten times or more. The V and J genes are TRBV5-8 and TRBJ1-4, with D possibly being TRBD1 (5 bases). Germline V gives CDR1 SGHTS, CDR2 YDEGEE. V was cut by 3 bases and J by 0 bases, with 12 bases left in between. This CDR3 comprises 16 residues. This CDR3 reads CASSYRSGATNEKLFF. The CDR3 coding sequence is TGTGCCAGCAGCTACCGGTCGGGGGCAACTAATGAAAAACTGTTTTTT.

This clonotype appeared once. The chain employs TRBV7-9 and TRBJ2-3; D may be TRBD1 or TRBD2 (5 bases each). The CDR3 totals 15 residues. The ends were cut back, 5 bases at V and 2 bases at J, with 14 bases in the middle. Germline V gene lookup returns CDR1 SEHNR and CDR2 FQNEAQ (reference sequence). CDR3 nucleotide sequence: TGTGCCAGCAGCCCGCCCGGGACCACCACAGATACGCAGTATTTT. Translating gives CASSPPGTTTDTQYF. Full variable domain (rest looked up from reference TRBV7-9 and TRBJ2-3): DTGVSQNPRHKITKRGQNVTFRCDPISEHNRLYWYRQTLGQGPEFLTYFQNEAQLEKSRLLSDRFSAERPKGSFSTLEIQRTEQGDSAMYLCASSPPGTTTDTQYFGPGTRLTVL.

This chain links TRBV24-1 with TRBJ2-5, with D uncertain. The length of the CDR3 is 13 residues. The ends were cut back, 7 bases at V and 6 bases at J, with 14 bases in the middle. Germline values: CDR1 KGHDR, CDR2 SFDVKD. The CDR3 region is CATSDPVSKTQYF. In nucleotides, the CDR3 is TGTGCCACCAGCGATCCGGTATCAAAGACCCAGTACTTC.

This clonotype was picked up many times. The chain combines TRBV3-1 with TRBJ1-4, with 8 positions matching TRBD1. The germline gives CDR1 LGHDT, CDR2 YNNKEL (reference sequence). V dropped 2 bases and J dropped 6; count of bases not matched to a gene: 8. CDR3 size: 16 residues. The CDR3 bases are TGTGCCAGCAGCCAATTTGGAGCAGGGGGCTATGAAAAACTGTTTTTT. Protein: CASSQFGAGGYEKLFF.

The V and J genes are TRBV3-1 and TRBJ1-2; tentatively, D is TRBD1 (5 bases). The V gene lost 4 bases and the J gene lost 3 bases, with 15 bases spanning the gap. Looked up from germline, CDR1 is LGHDT and CDR2 is YNNKEL (reference sequence). The CDR3 has 15 amino acids. The CDR3 DNA sequence: TGTGCCAGCAGCCCGGGCGACAGAATATACTATGGCTACACCTTC. Protein: CASSPGDRIYYGYTF. The full variable domain, completed using reference TRBV3-1 and TRBJ1-2, is DTAVSQTPKYLVTQMGNDKSIKCEQNLGHDTMYWYKQDSKKFLKIMFSYNNKELIINETVPNRFSPKSPDKAHLNLHINSLELGDSAVYFCASSPGDRIYYGYTFGSGTRLTVV.